The 27 T cell receptor beta chains presented below share a single source sample, sequenced in a study of T cells in tuberculosis. Data came from immunoSEQ multiplex PCR; TCRdb stores just in-frame clones and leaves some out. The data show 88,000 or so clones, approximately 90% seen once. Cells were sorted from thawed PBMC rested overnight and stained with GMM-loaded CD1B tetramer, viability dye and anti-CD3. The lipid loaded on the CD1B tetramers was C32 glucose monomycolate from Rhodococcus equi. The sample comprised CD1b-GMM tetramer-negative cells sorted from PBMCs. Receptors originate from an adult woman with latent tuberculosis.

The chain has TRBV6-6 and TRBJ1-5, with a possible D match to TRBD1 (6 bases). The CDR3 length is 15 residues. Germline CDR1 reads MNHNY; CDR2 reads SVGAGI (reference sequence). V was shortened by 6 bases and J by 2 bases, with 14 bases between the two germline ends. Here the CDR3 reads CASRDHRVGNQPQHF. In nucleotides, the CDR3 is TGTGCCAGCAGGGACCACAGGGTGGGCAATCAGCCCCAGCATTTT.

V usage is TRBV5-1 and J usage is TRBJ1-1, with D possibly matching TRBD1 (5 bases). This CDR3 is built from 15 residues. With 5 bases removed from V and 2 bases from J, the gap between germline ends came to 16 bases. Germline V gene data show CDR1 as SGHRS and CDR2 as YFSETQ. The CDR3 region has the DNA TGCGCCAGCAGGGACACAGGCGCTTTCAACACTGAAGCTTTCTTT. Translation: CASRDTGAFNTEAFF.

The V and J genes are TRBV6-4 and TRBJ1-2, with TRBD1 matching over 8 bases. V was pared by 0 bases and J by 6 bases, with 12 bases of the junction left unmatched. The CDR3 spans 17 residues. Germline V lookup: CDR1 MRHNA, CDR2 SNTAGT. The CDR3 loop is CASSDSAAGGSPDGYTF. The CDR3 nucleotides read TGTGCCAGCAGTGACTCGGCAGCAGGGGGCAGCCCCGATGGCTACACCTTC.

This clone was seen only a few times. The J gene is TRBJ2-2, the V gene TRBV30; TRBD2 matches 7 bases. This CDR3 is 13 amino acids long. The V segment lost 5 bases and the J segment 1 base; nucleotides outside the gene matches: 1. The germline V gene encodes CDR1 GTSNPN and CDR2 SVGIG (reference sequence). The CDR3 sequence is CAWAGENTGELFF. As DNA, the CDR3 is TGTGCCTGGGCGGGGGAGAACACCGGGGAGCTGTTTTTT. Drawing the rest from reference TRBV30 and TRBJ2-2, the complete variable domain is SQTIHQWPATLVQPVGSPLSLECTVEGTSNPNLYWYRQAAGRGLQLLFYSVGIGQISSEVPQNLSASRPQDRQFILSSKKLLLSDSGFYLCAWAGENTGELFFGEGSRLTVL.

A single count supports this clone. The chain uses TRBV7-6 and TRBJ2-3; 11 bases align to TRBD1. CDR1 SGHVS and CDR2 FNYEAQ come from the germline V gene. V shed 5 bases, J shed 8 bases, and the junction held 6 bases outside the gene matches. CDR3 length: 14 residues. The CDR3 region is CASSMGQGGATQYF. For the CDR3, the DNA is TGTGCCAGCAGCATGGGACAGGGGGGCGCTACGCAGTATTTT.

This sequence joins TRBV19 and TRBJ2-3; D unresolved. Per germline, CDR1 LNHDA and CDR2 SQIVND (reference sequence). Trimming left V 10 bases short and J 1 base short, with 9 bases between. The CDR3 is 12 amino acids. The chain's CDR3 is CATIECTDTQYF. Here the CDR3 DNA reads TGTGCCACCATCGAGTGCACAGATACGCAGTATTTT.

The chain is built from TRBV25-1 and TRBJ1-6; the D is unclear. The CDR3 consists of 16 residues. CDR1 MGHDK and CDR2 SYGVNS come from the germline V gene. Deletions cut 1 base from V and 0 bases from J, with 7 bases between. CDR3 sequence (DNA): TGTGCCAGCAGTGAATCTCCGAGCTCCTATAATTCACCCCTCCACTTT. It encodes CASSESPSSYNSPLHF.

The chain links TRBV5-1 to TRBJ2-1, with 10 nucleotides matching TRBD1. CDR1 is SGHRS, CDR2 YFSETQ, per germline. This CDR3 comprises 14 residues. With V trimmed by 3 bases and J by 5 bases, 2 bases remained unmatched. CDR3 DNA sequence: TGCGCCAGCAGCTCGGGACAGGGGCACAATGAGCAGTTCTTC. Protein product: CASSSGQGHNEQFF.

This clone was seen once. V and J are TRBV6-1 and TRBJ2-7, with D possibly TRBD1 on 6 matching bases. The CDR3 sequence is 13 residues long. Between the trimmed V and J ends, which lost 5 bases and 4 bases, there was a span of 12 bases. From germline, CDR1 is MNHNS and CDR2 SASEGT. CDR3 residues: CASSLTRGYEQYV. The DNA for the CDR3 is TGTGCCAGCAGTCTCACCAGGGGTTACGAGCAGTACGTC.

The chain couples TRBV18 to TRBJ2-7; D unresolved. The CDR3 length is 13 residues. Trimming shortened V by 3 bases and J by 0 bases, and 6 bases separated the two germline ends. From germline, CDR1 is KGHSH and CDR2 LQKENI. The CDR3 sequence is CASSPPSSYEQYF. CDR3 DNA: TGTGCCAGCTCACCCCCCAGCTCCTACGAGCAGTACTTC.

V usage is TRBV9 and J usage is TRBJ1-1; D is perhaps TRBD1 (6 bases). Germline lookup yields CDR1 SGDLS and CDR2 YYNGEE. V was pared by 0 bases and J by 0 bases, with 18 bases between. The CDR3 totals 18 residues. The CDR3 region has the DNA TGTGCCAGCAGCGTAGGTTTAGACAGGCTAGGAATGAACACTGAAGCTTTCTTT. It encodes CASSVGLDRLGMNTEAFF.

The J gene is TRBJ2-1, the V gene TRBV19; 9 nucleotides agree with TRBD2. Germline V CDR1 and CDR2: LNHDA, SQIVND (reference sequence). The J segment lost 2 bases and the V segment lost 3 bases, leaving 2 bases of the junction unmatched. The CDR3 contains 15 residues. The CDR3 nucleotides are TGTGCCAGTAGTATGGGCGGGGGGGCCTACAATGAGCAGTTCTTC. It yields the protein CASSMGGGAYNEQFF.

The rearrangement uses TRBV7-9 and TRBJ2-3; perhaps TRBD2 as D (5 bases). V dropped 1 base and J dropped 3 bases, with 8 bases sitting between them. This CDR3 has 14 amino acids. Germline V gene data show CDR1 as SEHNR and CDR2 as FQNEAQ (reference sequence). CDR3 nucleotides: TGTGCCAGCAGCTTAGGAGGGATTACAGATACGCAGTATTTT. Translating it yields CASSLGGITDTQYF.

V is TRBV5-6 and J is TRBJ1-6; 8 bases align to TRBD1. This CDR3 has 18 residues. Germline CDR1 is SGHDT and CDR2 is YYEEEE. Trimming removed 4 bases from V and 3 bases from J; junction bases left unmatched: 12. The CDR3, as DNA: TGTGCCAGCAGCCTCGGGACAGGTCTGAGCTTCTATAATTCACCCCTCCACTTT. This sequence encodes CASSLGTGLSFYNSPLHF.

The chain combines TRBV9 with TRBJ2-1, with 10 bases that match TRBD1. V was clipped by 4 bases and J by 4 bases; unmatched bases: 5. Germline CDR1 is SGDLS and CDR2 is YYNGEE. The CDR3 runs to 15 residues. In DNA form, the CDR3 reads TGTGCCAGCAGCAACCGGGGACAGGGGTACAATGAGCAGTTCTTC. Protein: CASSNRGQGYNEQFF. The full variable domain, in which reference TRBV9 and TRBJ2-1 provide the parts outside the CDR3, is DSGVTQTPKHLITATGQRVTLRCSPRSGDLSVYWYQQSLDQGLQFLIQYYNGEERAKGNILERFSAQQFPDLHSELNLSSLELGDSALYFCASSNRGQGYNEQFFGPGTRLTVL.

J is TRBJ1-2 and V is TRBV6-6; D is uncertain. Per germline, CDR1 MNHNY and CDR2 SVGAGI (reference sequence). The CDR3 has 13 residues. The V end was cut by 5 bases, the J end by 4 bases, with 11 bases between. The DNA for the CDR3 is TGTGCCAGCAGTCTTGGGCCCAGCTATGGCTACACCTTC. Its protein is CASSLGPSYGYTF.

CDR3 residues: CASAGDRPLHF. The CDR3 DNA follows: TGTGCCAGCGCCGGGGATAGACCCCTCCACTTT. V usage is TRBV6-5 and J usage is TRBJ1-6; D gene unclear. The CDR3 contains 11 residues. V was trimmed by 8 bases and J by 12 bases, leaving 11 bases between them. Germline V gene lookup returns CDR1 MNHEY and CDR2 SVGAGI.

V gene TRBV9 combines with J gene TRBJ2-3; 7 bases map to TRBD1. The trim removed 0 bases at V and 3 bases at J, leaving 7 bases unmatched. CDR3 size: 16 residues. CDR1 SGDLS and CDR2 YYNGEE come from the germline V gene. CDR3 DNA sequence: TGTGCCAGCAGCGTAGTGGTTGCAGGGGGAACAGATACGCAGTATTTT. It encodes CASSVVVAGGTDTQYF.

V is TRBV6-6 and J is TRBJ1-2; TRBD1 matches at 8 bases. This CDR3 comprises 14 residues. The ends lost 0 bases at V and 6 bases at J; junction bases unmatched: 3. Germline CDR1 reads MNHNY; CDR2 reads SVGAGI (reference sequence). CDR3 coding DNA: TGTGCCAGCAGTTACTCTCAGGGGGCGGATGGCTACACCTTC. The encoded protein is CASSYSQGADGYTF.

The J gene is TRBJ1-6, the V gene TRBV11-2, with D unclear. V lost 2 bases and J 0 bases, leaving 11 bases between the germline ends. The CDR3 has 17 amino acids. CDR1 is SGHAT and CDR2 is FQNNGV in the germline V gene. The CDR3 protein is CASSLFRGSSYNSPLHF. In DNA, the CDR3 is TGTGCCAGCAGCTTATTCCGGGGAAGCTCCTATAATTCACCCCTCCACTTT.

The chain is built from TRBV5-1 and TRBJ1-4; D gene uncertain. The CDR3 sequence is 14 residues long. Deletions cut 3 bases from V and 7 bases from J, with 13 bases between. Germline CDR1 SGHRS, CDR2 YFSETQ. DNA of the CDR3: TGCGCCAGCAGCTCGACACCTGGCAGTGAAAAACTGTTTTTT. This sequence encodes CASSSTPGSEKLFF.

V is TRBV19 and J is TRBJ1-4; TRBD1 might be the D (5 bases). The CDR3 has 14 residues. Germline values: CDR1 LNHDA, CDR2 SQIVND (reference sequence). Trimming shortened V by 3 bases and J by 7 bases, and 12 bases separated the two germline ends. The CDR3 loop is CASSMGLLGEKLFF. The CDR3, as DNA: TGTGCCAGTAGTATGGGACTCCTTGGTGAAAAACTGTTTTTT.

This sequence joins TRBV9 and TRBJ1-4; 8 bases agree with TRBD1. Germline CDR1 and CDR2: SGDLS and YYNGEE. The CDR3 length is 15 residues. V gave up 4 bases and J gave up 7 bases; unmatched junction bases: 9. CDR3 DNA sequence: TGTGCCAGCAGCTACTCAGGGGGCAGCGGTGAAAAACTGTTTTTT. Translating gives CASSYSGGSGEKLFF.

V gene TRBV5-6 combines with J gene TRBJ2-7; maybe TRBD2 (6 bases). Germline CDR1 is SGHDT and CDR2 is YYEEEE. V was pared by 4 bases and J by 6 bases, with 14 bases between. This CDR3 is 13 amino acids long. The CDR3 reads CASSRFVRGEQYF. For the CDR3, the DNA is TGTGCCAGCAGCCGCTTCGTGCGGGGCGAGCAGTACTTC.

The chain combines TRBV11-2 with TRBJ2-1, with D uncertain. Germline loops: CDR1 SGHAT, CDR2 FQNNGV. The V end lost 5 bases, the J end lost 7 bases, and 21 bases lay between the germline ends. CDR3 length: 16 residues. The CDR3 protein is CASSLIKDSLRNEQFF. In DNA, the CDR3 is TGTGCCAGCAGCCTTATAAAAGACTCCCTCAGAAATGAGCAGTTCTTC.

J is TRBJ1-1 and V is TRBV18; possible D gene TRBD1, 6 bases. The CDR3 sequence is 15 residues long. Trimming left V 4 bases short and J 4 bases short, with 16 bases between. Germline V gives CDR1 KGHSH, CDR2 LQKENI. CDR3 protein: CASSLQGVGGTEAFF. CDR3 nucleotide sequence: TGTGCCAGCTCACTTCAAGGGGTAGGGGGCACTGAAGCTTTCTTT.

The chain is built from TRBV28 and TRBJ1-5; TRBD1 matches at 10 bases. V dropped 4 bases and J dropped 1; count of bases not matched to a gene: 7. The CDR3 is 17 residues long. CDR1 MDHEN and CDR2 SYDVKM come from the germline V gene. The CDR3 DNA is TGTGCCAGCAGTTCCGGGACAGGGGTGGGGAGCAATCAGCCCCAGCATTTT. Its translation is CASSSGTGVGSNQPQHF.